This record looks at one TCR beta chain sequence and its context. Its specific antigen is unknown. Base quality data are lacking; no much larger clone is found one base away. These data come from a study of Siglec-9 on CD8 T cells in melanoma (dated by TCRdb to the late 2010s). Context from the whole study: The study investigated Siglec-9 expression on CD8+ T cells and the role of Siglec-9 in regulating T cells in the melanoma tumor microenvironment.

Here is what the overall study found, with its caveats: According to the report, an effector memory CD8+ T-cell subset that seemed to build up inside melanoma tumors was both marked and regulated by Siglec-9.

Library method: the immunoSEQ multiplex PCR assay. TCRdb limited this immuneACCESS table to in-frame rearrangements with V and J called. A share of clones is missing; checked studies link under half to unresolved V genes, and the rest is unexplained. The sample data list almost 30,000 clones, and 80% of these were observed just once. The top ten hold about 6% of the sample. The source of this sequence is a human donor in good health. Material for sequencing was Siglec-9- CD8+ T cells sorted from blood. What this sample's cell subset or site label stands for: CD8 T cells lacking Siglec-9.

The bases read TGCGCCAGCAGCCCCGAGGGGCGGGAGTGGCGGGGCACAGATACGCAGTATTTT. This codes for CASSPEGREWRGTDTQYF. Rearrangement joined TRBV5-1 to TRBJ2-3; 7 of the junction bases match TRBD2. From the cysteine through the phenylalanine, the CDR3 covers 18 amino acids. Solely the CDR3 DNA is kept, with 54 bases framed from the first base. The germline V gene supplies CDR1 SGHRS and CDR2 YFSETQ. V is pruned by 4 bases and J by 1 base, leaving 15 bases of the junction without a gene match.